This paragraph covers one T cell receptor beta chain sequence. The data were taken from a study of T cells in Graves' hyperthyroidism and ophthalmopathy. Amplification of TCR beta CDR3 regions used RNA as the template. HTBI primers were used for first-round RT-PCR of the TCR CDR3. TCRdb itself ran the multiplex PCR reads through MiXCR, one entry per CDR3 protein. Among around 600,000 distinct CDR3 sequences listed, roughly 15% were seen once. Germline V lookup: CDR1 ENHRY, CDR2 SYGVKD. V was clipped by 4 bases and J by 9 bases; unmatched bases: 0. There are 11 residues in the CDR3. The source is a woman aged 45-59 years with Graves' ophthalmopathy. The sample comprised blood. V and J are TRBV10-3 and TRBJ2-1, with 7 bases lining up with TRBD1. The CDR3 loop reads CAISAGGEQFF. The CDR3 DNA is TGTGCCATCAGTGCAGGGGGTGAGCAGTTCTTC.